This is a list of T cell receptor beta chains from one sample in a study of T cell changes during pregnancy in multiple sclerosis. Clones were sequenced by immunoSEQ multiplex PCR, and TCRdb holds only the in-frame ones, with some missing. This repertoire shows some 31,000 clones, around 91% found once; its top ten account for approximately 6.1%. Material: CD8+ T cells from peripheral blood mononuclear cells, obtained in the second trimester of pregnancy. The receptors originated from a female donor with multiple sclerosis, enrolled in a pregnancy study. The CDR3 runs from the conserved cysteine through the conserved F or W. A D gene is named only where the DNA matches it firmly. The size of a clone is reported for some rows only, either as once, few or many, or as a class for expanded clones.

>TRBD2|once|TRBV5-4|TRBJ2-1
CASGSGRANNEQFF
TGTGCCAGTGGTAGCGGGAGGGCGAACAATGAGCAGTTCTTC
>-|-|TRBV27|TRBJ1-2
CASSWSGRLFFGYTF
TGTGCCAGCAGTTGGTCAGGGAGGTTATTTTTTGGCTACACCTTC
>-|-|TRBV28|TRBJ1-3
CASTREAGAGTIYF
TGTGCCAGCACCCGGGAGGCGGGGGCCGGGACCATATATTTT
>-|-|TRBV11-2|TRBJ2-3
CASSFSARDKDTQYF
TGTGCCAGCAGCTTTTCTGCCCGGGACAAAGATACGCAGTATTTT
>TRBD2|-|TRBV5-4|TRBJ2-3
CASSWGVAGGTDTQYF
TGTGCCAGCAGCTGGGGGGTAGCGGGAGGCACAGATACGCAGTATTTT
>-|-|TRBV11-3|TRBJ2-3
CASSPYSTDTQYF
TGTGCCAGCAGCCCCTATAGCACAGATACGCAGTATTTT
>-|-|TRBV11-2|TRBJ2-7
CASSSTLIRYEQYF
TGTGCCAGCAGCTCAACCTTAATCCGGTACGAGCAGTACTTC
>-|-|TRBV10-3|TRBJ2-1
CAISEVEGLNNEQFF
TGTGCCATCAGTGAGGTGGAGGGCCTAAACAATGAGCAGTTCTTC
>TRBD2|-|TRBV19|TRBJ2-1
CASSIRSLAGGPGSNEQFF
TGTGCCAGTAGTATTAGGTCCCTAGCGGGAGGGCCAGGCAGCAATGAGCAGTTCTTC
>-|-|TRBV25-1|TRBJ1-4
CASSWGQGNEKLFF
TGTGCCAGCAGCTGGGGCCAGGGGAATGAAAAACTGTTTTTT
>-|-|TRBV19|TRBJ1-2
CASSIRGSYGYTF
TGTGCCAGTAGTATTAGGGGTTCATATGGCTACACCTTC
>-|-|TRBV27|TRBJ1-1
CASSLQGLGTEAFF
TGTGCCAGCAGTTTGCAGGGGCTGGGGACTGAAGCTTTCTTT
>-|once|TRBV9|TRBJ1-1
CASSVGGMNTEAFF
TGTGCCAGCAGCGTAGGCGGGATGAACACTGAAGCTTTCTTT
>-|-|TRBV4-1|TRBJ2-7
CASSQVAAYEQYF
TGCGCCAGCAGCCAAGTTGCGGCCTACGAGCAGTACTTC
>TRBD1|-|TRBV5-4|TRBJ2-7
CASSSGTGDEQYF
TGTGCCAGCAGTTCAGGGACAGGGGACGAGCAGTACTTC
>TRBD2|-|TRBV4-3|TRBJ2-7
CASSQDLAGLSYEQYF
TGCGCCAGCAGCCAAGATCTAGCGGGACTTTCCTACGAGCAGTACTTC
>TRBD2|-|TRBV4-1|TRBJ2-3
CASSRIAGSTDTQYF
TGCGCCAGCAGCCGAATAGCGGGGAGCACAGATACGCAGTATTTT
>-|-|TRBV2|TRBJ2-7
CASSGTANYEQYF
TGTGCCAGCTCGGGTACGGCTAACTACGAGCAGTACTTC
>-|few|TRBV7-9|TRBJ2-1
CASSYNYNEQFF
TGTGCCAGCAGCTATAACTACAATGAGCAGTTCTTC
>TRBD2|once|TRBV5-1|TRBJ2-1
CASSWAGGFANEQFF
TGCGCCAGCAGCTGGGCGGGAGGGTTCGCCAATGAGCAGTTCTTC
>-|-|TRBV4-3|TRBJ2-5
CASSQDWRGAEETQYF
TGCGCCAGCAGCCAAGATTGGCGGGGAGCGGAAGAGACCCAGTACTTC
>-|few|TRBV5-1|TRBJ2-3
CASSLAFSAGKRTDTQYF
TGCGCCAGCAGCTTGGCATTCTCGGCAGGGAAGAGGACAGATACGCAGTATTTT
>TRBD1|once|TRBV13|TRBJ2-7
CASSTIQGAGYEQYF
TGTGCCAGCAGCACTATACAGGGGGCCGGGTACGAGCAGTACTTC
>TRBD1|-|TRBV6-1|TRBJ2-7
CASSRQGAAEQYF
TGTGCCAGCAGTAGACAGGGGGCGGCCGAGCAGTACTTC
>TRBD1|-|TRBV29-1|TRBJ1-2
CSVNPDRAGYTF
TGCAGCGTAAACCCGGACAGGGCTGGCTACACCTTC
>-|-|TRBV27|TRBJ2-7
CASSLGGEQYF
TGTGCCAGCAGTTTAGGGGGGGAGCAGTACTTC
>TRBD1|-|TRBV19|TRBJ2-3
CASSTSRDRVTDTQYF
TGTGCCAGTAGTACATCCCGGGACAGGGTAACAGATACGCAGTATTTT
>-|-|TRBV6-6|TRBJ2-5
CASSYLYPPETQYF
TGTGCCAGCAGTTACCTCTACCCTCCGGAGACCCAGTACTTC
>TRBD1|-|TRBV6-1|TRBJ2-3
CASSGRDRSTDTQYF
TGTGCCAGCAGTGGGAGGGACAGGAGCACAGATACGCAGTATTTT
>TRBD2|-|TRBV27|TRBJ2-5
CASRGTSVRETQYF
TGTGCCAGCAGGGGGACTAGCGTTCGGGAGACCCAGTACTTC
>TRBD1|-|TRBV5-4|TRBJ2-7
CASSERQGIHEQYF
TGTGCCAGCAGCGAAAGACAGGGGATCCACGAGCAGTACTTC
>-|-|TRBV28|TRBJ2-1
CASSSPFPGSYNEQFF
TGTGCCAGCAGTTCGCCTTTTCCGGGATCCTACAATGAGCAGTTCTTC
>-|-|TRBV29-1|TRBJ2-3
CSVEGIATDTQYF
TGCAGCGTTGAAGGCATAGCGACAGATACGCAGTATTTT
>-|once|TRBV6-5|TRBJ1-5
CASSADLDQPQHF
TGTGCCAGCAGTGCTGACCTAGATCAGCCCCAGCATTTT
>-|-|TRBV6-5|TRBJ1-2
CASSYSTGGDYGYTF
TGTGCCAGCAGTTACTCGACGGGGGGGGACTATGGCTACACCTTC
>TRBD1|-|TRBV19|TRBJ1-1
CASSPRDRGNTEAFF
TGTGCCAGTAGTCCCCGGGACAGGGGGAACACTGAAGCTTTCTTT
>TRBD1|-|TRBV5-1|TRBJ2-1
CASSLRTGESYNEQFF
TGCGCCAGCAGCTTGCGGACAGGGGAATCCTACAATGAGCAGTTCTTC
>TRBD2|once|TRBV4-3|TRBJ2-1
CASSQVTSGSYNEQFF
TGCGCCAGCAGCCAAGTGACTAGCGGGAGTTACAATGAGCAGTTCTTC
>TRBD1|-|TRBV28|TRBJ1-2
CASSYDREVTGGYTF
TGTGCCAGCAGTTACGACAGGGAAGTAACGGGGGGCTACACCTTC
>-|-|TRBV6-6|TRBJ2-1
CASSLREQFF
TGTGCCAGCAGCCTCCGTGAGCAGTTCTTC
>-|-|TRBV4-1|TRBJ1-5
CASSQFQGNQPQHF
TGCGCCAGCAGCCAATTTCAGGGAAATCAGCCCCAGCATTTT
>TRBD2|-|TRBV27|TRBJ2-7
CASSTSSGSSYEQYF
TGTGCCAGCAGTACCTCTAGCGGTAGCTCCTACGAGCAGTACTTC
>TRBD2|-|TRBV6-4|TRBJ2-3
CASSDSAGGPTDTQYF
TGTGCCAGCAGTGACTCAGCGGGAGGGCCGACAGATACGCAGTATTTT
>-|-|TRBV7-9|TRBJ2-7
CASSFAGKDEQYF
TGTGCCAGCAGCTTCGCGGGGAAGGACGAGCAGTACTTC
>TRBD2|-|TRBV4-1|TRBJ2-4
CASSQESGLGYIQYF
TGCGCCAGCAGCCAAGAATCTGGACTAGGATACATTCAGTACTTC
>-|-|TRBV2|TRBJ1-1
CADSGLNTEAFF
TGTGCCGACTCCGGTTTGAACACTGAAGCTTTCTTT
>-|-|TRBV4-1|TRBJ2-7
CASSQVQGFTDEQYF
TGCGCCAGCAGCCAAGTCCAGGGCTTTACTGACGAGCAGTACTTC
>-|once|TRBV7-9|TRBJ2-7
CASSITRDGHEQYF
TGTGCCAGCAGCATCACACGGGATGGCCACGAGCAGTACTTC
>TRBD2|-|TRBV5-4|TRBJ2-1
CASSRGLAEYNEQFF
TGTGCCAGCAGCCGGGGACTAGCGGAGTACAATGAGCAGTTCTTC
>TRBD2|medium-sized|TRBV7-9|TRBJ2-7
CASEREREQYF
TGTGCCAGCGAGCGGGAGAGGGAGCAGTACTTC